These 20 T cell receptor beta chains were all obtained from the same sample, sequenced in a study of cytomegalovirus exposure and HLA in healthy donors. Both 60 Vbeta primers and 13 Jbeta primers went into the PCR. TCRdb's copy holds only in-frame clones and misses some; the assay was immunoSEQ multiplex PCR. The repertoire holds approximately 190,000 clones, with around 84% as singletons. The material sequenced was PBMCs. Receptors originate from a woman between 45 and 60 years old in good health and CMV-seropositive.

This clone was recorded once. In nucleotides, the CDR3 is TGCGCCAGCAGCTTGGTAATGGACAGAAATTCACCCCTCCACTTT. Translating gives CASSLVMDRNSPLHF. The V and J genes are TRBV5-1 and TRBJ1-6; D perhaps matches TRBD1 (6 bases). V was shortened by 0 bases and J by 7 bases, with 11 bases between the two germline ends. Germline V lookup: CDR1 SGHRS, CDR2 YFSETQ. CDR3 size: 15 residues.

This clone was observed a few times. The chain links TRBV12-2 to TRBJ2-5; the table's D call, TRBD2, was not checked against the DNA. TRBV12-2 is shown as a pseudogene. This CDR3 contains 17 residues. The CDR3 protein is CASLLKGAGPNQETQYF. The CDR3, as DNA: TGTGCAAGCCTATTAAAGGGAGCGGGGCCAAACCAAGAGACCCAGTACTTC.

The CDR3 DNA is TGCAGTGCTAGGTGGCTTTACGAGCAGTACTTC. Translated, it gives CSARWLYEQYF. The chain couples TRBV20-1 to TRBJ2-7, with D unresolved. The CDR3 extends over 11 amino acids. CDR1 and CDR2 from the germline V gene are DFQATT and SNEGSKA (reference sequence). The V end was cut by 3 bases, the J end by 4 bases, with 7 bases between.

This chain uses TRBV10-3 with TRBJ2-7, with D maybe TRBD2 (7 bases). This CDR3 contains 18 residues. V lost 6 bases and J lost 3, with 27 bases in between. Germline V lookup: CDR1 ENHRY, CDR2 SYGVKD. The CDR3 loop is CAISRTDWGGLSVYEQYF. The CDR3 DNA follows: TGTGCCATCAGCAGGACAGATTGGGGGGGCCTGAGCGTCTACGAGCAGTACTTC.

The chain is built from TRBV7-2 and TRBJ2-5, with D possibly being TRBD2 (5 bases). The J call may be in error: the DNA end matches TRBJ2-7 better. CDR3 length: 16 residues. Germline V gene lookup returns CDR1 SGHTA and CDR2 FQGNSA. The CDR3 sequence: CASMPGVGESSYEQYF. In DNA form, the CDR3 reads TGTGCCAGCATGCCTGGGGTTGGGGAGAGCTCCTACGAGCAGTACTTC.

The chain employs TRBV6-6 and TRBJ1-4; D ambiguous. Germline assignment: CDR1 MNHNY and CDR2 SVGAGI (reference sequence). CDR3 size: 13 residues. V gave up 5 bases and J gave up 5 bases, with 9 bases separating them. CDR3 loop: CASSARHNEKLFF. DNA of the CDR3: TGTGCCAGCAGTGCCAGGCACAATGAAAAACTGTTTTTT.

This sequence joins TRBV5-1 and TRBJ2-7; no clear D gene. This CDR3 has 13 amino acids. Germline V CDR1 and CDR2: SGHRS, YFSETQ. V dropped 0 bases and J dropped 3 bases, with 7 bases sitting between them. The CDR3 DNA reads TGCGCCAGCAGCTTGGAGGCTAGCTACGAGCAGTACTTC. This encodes CASSLEASYEQYF. The full variable domain, completed using reference TRBV5-1 and TRBJ2-7, is KAGVTQTPRYLIKTRGQQVTLSCSPISGHRSVSWYQQTPGQGLQFLFEYFSETQRNKGNFPGRFSGRQFSNSRSEMNVSTLELGDSALYLCASSLEASYEQYFGPGTRLTVT.

The chain combines TRBV6-5 with TRBJ1-4; 9 bases agree with TRBD1. Losses at the gene ends were 3 bases for V and 5 bases for J; bases not matched to a gene: 4. Germline lookup yields CDR1 MNHEY and CDR2 SVGAGI. This CDR3 spans 15 amino acids. The CDR3 nucleotides are TGTGCCAGCAGTTATGGTGGGACAGGGAATGAAAAACTGTTTTTT. It specifies CASSYGGTGNEKLFF.

As regards this clone: One end of the junction does not line up with germline, which may come from a read error. CDR3 loop: CASSPGTGDSNYGYTF. CDR3 sequence (DNA): TGTGCTAGCAGCCCCGGGACAGGAGATTCAAACTATGGCTACACCTTC. The J gene is TRBJ1-2, the V gene TRBV7-7, with 8 bases identical to TRBD1. CDR3 size: 16 residues. Germline CDR1 and CDR2: SSHAT and FNYEAQ (reference sequence). The full variable domain, with the rest looked up from reference TRBV7-7 and TRBJ1-2, is GAGVSQSPRYKVTKRGQDVTLRCDPISSHATLYWYQQALGQGPEFLTYFNYEAQPDKSGLPSDRFSAERPEGSISTLTIQRTEQRDSAMYRCASSPGTGDSNYGYTFGSGTRLTVV.

The chain combines TRBV10-1 with TRBJ1-6, with a weak D call TRBD1 (5 bases). V lost 0 bases to trimming and J lost 10 bases, with 7 bases between them. This CDR3 contains 13 residues. The germline V gene encodes CDR1 WNHNN and CDR2 SYGVQD (reference sequence). The CDR3: CASSESAGSPLHF. CDR3 in DNA: TGCGCCAGCAGTGAGTCGGCAGGGTCACCCCTCCACTTT.

The chain combines TRBV11-2 with TRBJ2-2; 11 bases agree with TRBD2. J gave up 6 bases and V 2 bases, and 11 bases lay outside the gene matches. CDR1 SGHAT and CDR2 FQNNGV come from the germline V gene. The CDR3 runs 18 residues. CDR3 loop: CASSLMGLAGGHPGELFF. In nucleotides, the CDR3 is TGTGCCAGCAGCTTAATGGGCCTAGCGGGGGGCCATCCCGGGGAGCTGTTTTTT.

Only a few counts were recorded for this clone. The chain combines TRBV6-1 with TRBJ1-1; maybe TRBD1 (5 bases). V was trimmed by 1 base and J by 1 base, leaving 13 bases between them. Germline CDR1 MNHNS, CDR2 SASEGT. The CDR3 covers 16 residues. CDR3 amino acids: CASSEVQGKRNTEAFF. The CDR3 nucleotides read TGTGCCAGCAGTGAAGTTCAGGGTAAGAGGAACACTGAAGCTTTCTTT.

CDR3 in amino acids: CASSLALDWGVNEQFF. The CDR3 DNA sequence: TGTGCCAGCTCACTAGCCTTAGACTGGGGGGTTAATGAGCAGTTCTTC. The chain is built from TRBV18 and TRBJ2-1; D might be TRBD2 (6 bases). The CDR3 consists of 16 residues. Trimming cost V 4 bases and J 7 bases, with 20 bases left between them. From germline, CDR1 is KGHSH and CDR2 LQKENI.

The chain links TRBV5-6 to TRBJ2-3; D may be TRBD1 (5 bases). CDR1 is SGHDT and CDR2 is YYEEEE in the germline V gene. Trimming pared 0 bases from V and 4 bases from J, leaving 15 bases between. The CDR3 runs 16 residues. CDR3 in DNA: TGTGCCAGCAGCTTGGCCACTGGGTTAGGGGCAGATACGCAGTATTTT. It is translated as CASSLATGLGADTQYF.

The chain carries TRBV27 and TRBJ2-1; D uncertain. The CDR3 spans 13 residues. Looked up from germline, CDR1 is MNHEY and CDR2 is SMNVEV (reference sequence). V lost 5 bases to trimming and J lost 9 bases, with 14 bases between them. CDR3 DNA sequence: TGTGCCAGCAGTCTCGTTATATCGGGTGAGCAGTTCTTC. It translates to CASSLVISGEQFF.

V usage is TRBV29-1 and J usage is TRBJ1-3; the D gene is possibly TRBD1 (5 bases). Germline loops: CDR1 SQVTM, CDR2 ANQGSEA. CDR3 size: 14 residues. Trimming pared 5 bases from V and 0 bases from J, leaving 11 bases between. DNA of the CDR3: TGCAGCGTTACACAGGCGAGCTCTGGAAACACCATATATTTT. Translated, it gives CSVTQASSGNTIYF.

The chain links TRBV30 to TRBJ1-5, with D maybe TRBD1 (6 bases). This CDR3 comprises 13 residues. Trimming removed 2 bases at V and 13 bases at J, with 18 bases between. Germline loops: CDR1 GTSNPN, CDR2 SVGIG (reference sequence). CDR3 coding DNA: TGTGCCTGGAGTCAGCAACCGGGACAACAACAGCATTTT. This sequence encodes CAWSQQPGQQQHF.

V is TRBV6-1 and J is TRBJ2-7, with D maybe TRBD2 (5 bases). Looked up from germline, CDR1 is MNHNS and CDR2 is SASEGT. The V and J ends lost 6 bases and 0 bases respectively, with 15 bases between them. This CDR3 region has 15 residues. The CDR3: CASSQLGSSSYEQYF. CDR3 sequence (DNA): TGTGCCAGCAGCCAATTGGGGAGCAGCTCCTACGAGCAGTACTTC.

The V gene is TRBV5-1, the J gene TRBJ2-3, with D tentatively TRBD2 (6 bases). CDR1 and CDR2 (germline): SGHRS, YFSETQ. This CDR3 region has 17 residues. The V and J ends lost 0 bases and 4 bases respectively, with 18 bases between them. CDR3 sequence: CASSLAVIADISDTQYF. CDR3 nucleotide sequence: TGCGCCAGCAGCTTGGCCGTAATAGCGGACATATCAGATACGCAGTATTTT.

This chain links TRBV7-2 with TRBJ1-2; tentative D call: TRBD1 (5 bases). This CDR3 contains 15 residues. V lost 1 base and J lost 7, with 16 bases in between. CDR1 is SGHTA and CDR2 is FQGNSA in the germline V gene. The CDR3 is CASSLVSRTNGGYTF. As DNA, the CDR3 is TGTGCCAGCAGCTTAGTATCGCGGACAAATGGTGGCTACACCTTC.